These 21 T cell receptor beta chains originate from one sample sequenced in a study of OX40 agonist ivuxolimab in advanced cancers. This table comes from immunoSEQ multiplex PCR, and its TCRdb copy is limited to in-frame clones, with some not included. The data contain about 67,000 clones, approximately 90% of them singletons. The source was CD4+ or CD8+ T cells sorted from blood, collected in a trial of the OX40 agonist ivuxolimab. All receptors derive from an adult with an advanced solid tumor such as melanoma, head and neck, liver or kidney cancer.

The chain uses TRBV27 and TRBJ1-4; 7 nucleotides agree with TRBD1. J gave up 7 bases and V 6 bases, and 8 bases lay outside the gene matches. The CDR3 is 14 amino acids. CDR1 is MNHEY, CDR2 SMNVEV, per germline (reference sequence). CDR3 protein: CASSRQGLGEKLFF. The CDR3 nucleotides are TGTGCCAGCAGCCGACAGGGTTTGGGTGAAAAACTGTTTTTT. Full variable domain (missing parts from reference TRBV27 and TRBJ1-4): EAQVTQNPRYLITVTGKKLTVTCSQNMNHEYMSWYRQDPGLGLRQIYYSMNVEVTDKGDVPEGYKVSRKEKRNFPLILESPSPNQTSLYFCASSRQGLGEKLFFGSGTQLSVL.

This chain joins TRBV10-3 and TRBJ2-1, with 7 bases fitting TRBD1. Trimming removed 3 bases from V and 0 bases from J; junction bases left unmatched: 2. Germline values: CDR1 ENHRY, CDR2 SYGVKD. The CDR3 consists of 15 residues. The CDR3 sequence: CAISDKGASYNEQFF. The CDR3 nucleotides are TGTGCCATCAGTGATAAGGGGGCCTCCTACAATGAGCAGTTCTTC.

The chain employs TRBV15 and TRBJ2-5; no clear D. This CDR3 comprises 12 residues. V was trimmed by 5 bases and J by 13 bases, leaving 17 bases between them. Germline CDR1 reads LNHNV; CDR2 reads YYDKDF (reference sequence). The CDR3 nucleotides read TGTGCCACCAGCTCTCAGACATCTCTCCCGTACTTC. Encoded protein: CATSSQTSLPYF.

The V gene is TRBV6-1, the J gene TRBJ1-4, with 7 positions matching TRBD1. V lost 7 bases and J lost 8; bases outside the gene matches: 13. The CDR3 consists of 15 residues. Germline lookup yields CDR1 MNHNS and CDR2 SASEGT. The CDR3 DNA follows: TGTGCCAGCACACTCAGGACAGGAGTACAGGAAAAACTGTTTTTT. This gives the protein CASTLRTGVQEKLFF.

The chain combines TRBV11-3 with TRBJ2-1; D ambiguous. The germline gives CDR1 SGHNT, CDR2 YENEEA. The V end was cut by 6 bases, the J end by 12 bases, with 15 bases between. The CDR3 runs to 12 residues. The CDR3 bases are TGTGCCAGCAGTCTCGGTCCTCTTGGGCAGTTCTTC. Translated, it gives CASSLGPLGQFF.

This clone was recorded once. The CDR3 coding sequence is TGCGCCAGCAGTCACAGGTCGGAGGGGGCAGATACGCAGTATTTT. Protein product: CASSHRSEGADTQYF. The chain employs TRBV4-3 and TRBJ2-3, with D perhaps TRBD1 or TRBD2 (6 bases each). The germline gives CDR1 LGHNA, CDR2 YSLEER. V was clipped by 6 bases and J by 4 bases, with 17 bases between them. The CDR3 is 15 amino acids.

Here the CDR3 DNA reads TGTGCCAGCAGCTTACACCCGAACACTGAAGCTTTCTTT. It is translated as CASSLHPNTEAFF. The chain employs TRBV7-9 and TRBJ1-1, with D unresolved. This CDR3 is 13 amino acids long. In germline, CDR1 is SEHNR, CDR2 FQNEAQ (reference sequence). The ends were cut back, 2 bases at V and 1 base at J, with 5 bases in the middle.

The chain employs TRBV29-1 and TRBJ1-3; 7 positions match TRBD1. V was clipped by 4 bases and J by 0 bases; unmatched bases: 3. Germline V lookup: CDR1 SQVTM, CDR2 ANQGSEA. CDR3 length: 14 amino acids. CDR3: CSVAGQNSGNTIYF. CDR3 sequence (DNA): TGCAGCGTTGCGGGACAGAACTCTGGAAACACCATATATTTT.

A few counts support this clone. The gene calls are TRBV7-9 and TRBJ1-1; D unclear. V gave up 3 bases and J gave up 3 bases, with 2 bases separating them. The V gene's germline CDR1 is SEHNR and CDR2 FQNEAQ (reference sequence). There are 11 residues in the CDR3. The CDR3 spells CASSLDTEAFF. CDR3 nucleotides: TGTGCCAGCAGCTTGGACACTGAAGCTTTCTTT.

The rearrangement uses TRBV18 and TRBJ1-3; D remains ambiguous. Germline V gene data show CDR1 as KGHSH and CDR2 as LQKENI. The CDR3 is 14 amino acids. Trimming stripped 9 bases from V and 4 bases from J, with 16 bases between. The CDR3 nucleotides read TGTGCCAGTACCAACGATAACGGGGGAAACACCATATATTTT. Its translation is CASTNDNGGNTIYF.

The chain employs TRBV27 and TRBJ2-6; TRBD2 agrees at 7 bases. Looked up from germline, CDR1 is MNHEY and CDR2 is SMNVEV (reference sequence). With V trimmed by 7 bases and J by 0 bases, 12 bases remained unmatched. The length of the CDR3 is 18 residues. CDR3 in DNA: TGTGCCAGCAATAAACTGTCCGCGGGGGACTCTGGGGCCAACGTCCTGACTTTC. Translated: CASNKLSAGDSGANVLTF.

The chain couples TRBV7-2 to TRBJ2-7; 8 positions agree with TRBD2. Germline CDR1 reads SGHTA; CDR2 reads FQGNSA. The CDR3 is made up of 14 amino acids. With V trimmed by 4 bases and J by 7 bases, 9 bases remained unmatched. The CDR3 DNA is TGTGCCAGCAGCTCCCTCGGGGGGGTAAGTGAGCAGTACTTC. Translated, it gives CASSSLGGVSEQYF.

The gene calls are TRBV19 and TRBJ2-7; 7 bases are shared with TRBD2. This CDR3 spans 14 amino acids. Trimming at V came to 4 bases and at J to 6 bases, leaving 9 bases not matched to a gene. Germline V lookup: CDR1 LNHDA, CDR2 SQIVND (reference sequence). The CDR3 nucleotides are TGTGCCAGTAGTACCAGACTAGCTTCGGGCGAGCAGTACTTC. Its protein is CASSTRLASGEQYF. The full variable domain, with the rest looked up from reference TRBV19 and TRBJ2-7, is DGGITQSPKYLFRKEGQNVTLSCEQNLNHDAMYWYRQDPGQGLRLIYYSQIVNDFQKGDIAEGYSVSREKKESFPLTVTSAQKNPTAFYLCASSTRLASGEQYFGPGTRLTVT.

The chain joins TRBV7-9 to TRBJ2-5; D call uncertain. From germline, CDR1 is SEHNR and CDR2 FQNEAQ (reference sequence). The ends were cut back, 5 bases at V and 1 base at J, with 14 bases in the middle. This CDR3 spans 15 amino acids. The CDR3 DNA reads TGTGCCAGCAGCACGTTCGGGCTATCCCAAGAGACCCAGTACTTC. It codes for CASSTFGLSQETQYF.

The chain recombines TRBV5-1 with TRBJ2-2, with a tentative D call TRBD2 (5 bases). This CDR3 comprises 14 residues. Trimming took 4 bases from V and 3 from J, leaving 10 bases between them. Germline V gene lookup returns CDR1 SGHRS and CDR2 YFSETQ. The CDR3 region has the DNA TGCGCCAGCAGCCCGGGATTTCACACCGGGGAGCTGTTTTTT. Translation: CASSPGFHTGELFF. The full variable domain, its missing parts supplied by reference TRBV5-1 and TRBJ2-2, is KAGVTQTPRYLIKTRGQQVTLSCSPISGHRSVSWYQQTPGQGLQFLFEYFSETQRNKGNFPGRFSGRQFSNSRSEMNVSTLELGDSALYLCASSPGFHTGELFFGEGSRLTVL.

The chain has TRBV5-4 and TRBJ1-2, with 8 bases lining up with TRBD1. With 0 bases clipped from V and 3 bases from J, the junction kept 7 bases outside the gene matches. The germline gives CDR1 SGHNT, CDR2 YYREEE (reference sequence). The CDR3 runs to 16 residues. CDR3 protein: CASSLDDRGDDYGYTF. The CDR3 region has the DNA TGTGCCAGCAGCTTGGATGACAGGGGCGATGACTATGGCTACACCTTC.

A few counts support this clone. The chain recombines TRBV9 with TRBJ2-7; TRBD1 aligns across 10 bases. Trimming at V came to 2 bases and at J to 8 bases, leaving 13 bases not matched to a gene. CDR3 length: 16 residues. Germline loops: CDR1 SGDLS, CDR2 YYNGEE. CDR3 coding DNA: TGTGCCAGCAGCGTTACCGTCGGGGACAGGGGTATAAAGCAGTACTTC. It encodes CASSVTVGDRGIKQYF.

The chain is built from TRBV20-1 and TRBJ1-2; the D is unclear. V was shortened by 3 bases and J by 8 bases, with 10 bases between the two germline ends. Germline V lookup: CDR1 DFQATT, CDR2 SNEGSKA (reference sequence). This CDR3 is built from 11 residues. CDR3 residues: CSARPLGGYTF. CDR3 bases: TGCAGTGCTAGGCCCTTAGGAGGCTACACCTTC.

The chain has TRBV11-3 and TRBJ1-1; D remains unclear. This CDR3 has 13 amino acids. The germline V gene encodes CDR1 SGHNT and CDR2 YENEEA. V gave up 5 bases and J gave up 3 bases, with 10 bases separating them. As DNA, the CDR3 is TGTGCCAGCAGCCCGGGGATGGACACTGAAGCTTTCTTT. As protein: CASSPGMDTEAFF.

V gene TRBV6-4 combines with J gene TRBJ2-3, with TRBD2 matching over 16 bases. Germline CDR1 reads MRHNA; CDR2 reads SNTAGT. Germline trimming cut 8 bases from V and 4 bases from J; bases unmatched to any gene: 6. The length of the CDR3 is 16 residues. CDR3 sequence (DNA): TGTGCCAGCTTGGGACTAGCGGGAGGGAGTGCAGATACGCAGTATTTT. It is translated as CASLGLAGGSADTQYF.

The chain carries TRBV28 and TRBJ2-2; no reliable D call. The germline gives CDR1 MDHEN, CDR2 SYDVKM. V lost 3 bases, J lost 7 bases, and 6 bases lay in between. The CDR3 sequence is 12 residues long. CDR3 sequence: CASSFLIGELFF. The DNA of the CDR3 is TGTGCCAGCAGTTTTCTCATCGGGGAGCTGTTTTTT.